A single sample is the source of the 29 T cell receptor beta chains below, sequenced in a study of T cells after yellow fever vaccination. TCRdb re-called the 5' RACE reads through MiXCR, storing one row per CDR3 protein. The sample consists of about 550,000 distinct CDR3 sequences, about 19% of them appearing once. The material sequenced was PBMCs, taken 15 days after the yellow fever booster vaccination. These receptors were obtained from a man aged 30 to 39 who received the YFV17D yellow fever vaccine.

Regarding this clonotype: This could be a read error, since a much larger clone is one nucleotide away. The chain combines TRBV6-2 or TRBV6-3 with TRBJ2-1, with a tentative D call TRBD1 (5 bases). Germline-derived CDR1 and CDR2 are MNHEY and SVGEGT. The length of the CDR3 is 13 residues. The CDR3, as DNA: TGTGCCAGCAAGCCAGGGTCCTACAATGATCAGTTCTTC. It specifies CASKPGSYNDQFF.

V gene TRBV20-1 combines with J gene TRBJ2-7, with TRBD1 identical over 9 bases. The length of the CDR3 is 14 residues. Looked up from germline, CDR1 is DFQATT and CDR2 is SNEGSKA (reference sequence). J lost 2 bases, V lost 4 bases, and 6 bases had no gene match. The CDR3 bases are TGCAGTGCTACAGGACAGGGGTTAACCTACGAGCAGTACTTC. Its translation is CSATGQGLTYEQYF.

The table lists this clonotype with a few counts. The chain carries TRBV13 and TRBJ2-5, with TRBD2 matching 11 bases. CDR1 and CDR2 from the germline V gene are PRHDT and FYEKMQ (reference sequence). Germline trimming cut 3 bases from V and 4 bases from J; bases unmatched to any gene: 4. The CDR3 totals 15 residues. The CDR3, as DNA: TGTGCCAGCAGCTTTGCTAGCGGGAGGCCAGAGACCCAGTACTTC. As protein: CASSFASGRPETQYF.

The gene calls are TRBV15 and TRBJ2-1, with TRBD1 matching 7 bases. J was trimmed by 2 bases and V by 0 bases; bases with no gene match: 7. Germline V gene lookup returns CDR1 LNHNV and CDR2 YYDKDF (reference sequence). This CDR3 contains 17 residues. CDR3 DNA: TGTGCCACCAGCAGAGATACCCGAGGGGGCCCCTACAATGAGCAGTTCTTC. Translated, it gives CATSRDTRGGPYNEQFF.

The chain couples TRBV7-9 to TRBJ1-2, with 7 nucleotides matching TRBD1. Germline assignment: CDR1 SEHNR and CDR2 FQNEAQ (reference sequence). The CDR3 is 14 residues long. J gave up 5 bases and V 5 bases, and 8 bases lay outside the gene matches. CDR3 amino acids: CASSTSTGTYGYTF. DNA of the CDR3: TGTGCCAGCAGCACATCGACAGGGACGTATGGCTACACCTTC.

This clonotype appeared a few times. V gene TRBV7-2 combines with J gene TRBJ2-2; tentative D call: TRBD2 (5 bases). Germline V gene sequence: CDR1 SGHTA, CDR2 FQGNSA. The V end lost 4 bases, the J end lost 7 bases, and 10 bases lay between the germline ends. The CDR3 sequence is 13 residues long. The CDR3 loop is CASSSNSVGELFF. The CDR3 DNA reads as TGTGCCAGCAGCTCTAATAGCGTCGGGGAGCTGTTTTTT.

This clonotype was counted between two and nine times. DNA of the CDR3: TGCAGTGCTAGAGATGGCGGGACAGGCCAAGAGACCCAGTACTTC. Translating gives CSARDGGTGQETQYF. The chain employs TRBV20-1 and TRBJ2-5; TRBD1 matches 8 bases. V dropped 0 bases and J dropped 1; count of bases not matched to a gene: 4. Germline V gene lookup returns CDR1 DFQATT and CDR2 SNEGSKA (reference sequence). CDR3 length equals 15 residues.

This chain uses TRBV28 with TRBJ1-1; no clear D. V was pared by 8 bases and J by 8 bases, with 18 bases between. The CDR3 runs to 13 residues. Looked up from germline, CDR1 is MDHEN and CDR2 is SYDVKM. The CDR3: CASRGKGFYEAFF. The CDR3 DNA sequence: TGTGCCAGCCGCGGTAAGGGTTTCTACGAAGCTTTCTTT.

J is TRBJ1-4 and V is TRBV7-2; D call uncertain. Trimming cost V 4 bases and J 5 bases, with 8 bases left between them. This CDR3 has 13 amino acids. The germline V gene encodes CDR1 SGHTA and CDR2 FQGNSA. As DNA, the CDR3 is TGTGCCAGCAGCTCTTCGGGGAATGAAAAACTGTTTTTT. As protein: CASSSSGNEKLFF.

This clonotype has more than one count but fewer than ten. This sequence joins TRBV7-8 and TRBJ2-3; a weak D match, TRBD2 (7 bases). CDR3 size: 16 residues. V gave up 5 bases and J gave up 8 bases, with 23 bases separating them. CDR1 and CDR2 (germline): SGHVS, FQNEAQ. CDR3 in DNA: TGTGCCAGCAGCCCAGAGAGGGCCTCAAGGGGGGGTACGCAGTATTTT. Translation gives CASSPERASRGGTQYF.

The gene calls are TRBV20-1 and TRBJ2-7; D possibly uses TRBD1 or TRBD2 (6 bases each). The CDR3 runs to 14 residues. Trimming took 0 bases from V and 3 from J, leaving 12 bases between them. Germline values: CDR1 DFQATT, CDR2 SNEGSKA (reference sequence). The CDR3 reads CSARDSQGLYEQYF. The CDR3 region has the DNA TGCAGTGCTAGAGATTCACAGGGACTCTACGAGCAGTACTTC.

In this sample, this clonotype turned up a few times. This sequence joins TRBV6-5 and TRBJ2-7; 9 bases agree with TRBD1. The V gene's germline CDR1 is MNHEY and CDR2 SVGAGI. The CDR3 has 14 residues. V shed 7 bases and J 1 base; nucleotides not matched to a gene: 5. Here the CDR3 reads CASTKTGGSYEQYF. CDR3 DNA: TGTGCCAGCACGAAGACAGGGGGGTCCTACGAGCAGTACTTC.

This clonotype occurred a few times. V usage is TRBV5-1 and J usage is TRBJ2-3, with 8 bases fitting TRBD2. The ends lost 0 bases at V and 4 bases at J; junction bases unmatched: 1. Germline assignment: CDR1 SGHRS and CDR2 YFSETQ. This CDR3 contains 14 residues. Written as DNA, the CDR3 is TGCGCCAGCAGCTTGGAGACTAGCGCAGATACGCAGTATTTT. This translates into CASSLETSADTQYF.

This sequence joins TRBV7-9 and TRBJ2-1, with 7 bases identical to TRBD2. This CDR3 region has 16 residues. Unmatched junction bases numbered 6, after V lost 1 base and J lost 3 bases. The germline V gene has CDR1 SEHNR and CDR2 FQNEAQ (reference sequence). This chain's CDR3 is CASSLGGSGRYNEQFF. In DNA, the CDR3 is TGTGCCAGCAGCTTAGGAGGTAGCGGGCGCTACAATGAGCAGTTCTTC.

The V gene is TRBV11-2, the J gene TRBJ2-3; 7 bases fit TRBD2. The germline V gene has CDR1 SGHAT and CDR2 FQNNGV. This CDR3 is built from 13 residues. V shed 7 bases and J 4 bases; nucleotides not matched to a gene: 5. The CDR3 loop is CASKLAWADTQYF. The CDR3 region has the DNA TGTGCCAGCAAACTAGCGTGGGCAGATACGCAGTATTTT.

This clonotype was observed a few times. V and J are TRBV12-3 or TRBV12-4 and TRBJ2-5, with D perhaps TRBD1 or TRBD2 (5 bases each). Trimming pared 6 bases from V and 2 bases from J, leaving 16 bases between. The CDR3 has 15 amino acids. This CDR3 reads CASRPYRDAQETQYF. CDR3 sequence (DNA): TGTGCCAGCAGGCCTTACCGGGACGCTCAAGAGACCCAGTACTTC.

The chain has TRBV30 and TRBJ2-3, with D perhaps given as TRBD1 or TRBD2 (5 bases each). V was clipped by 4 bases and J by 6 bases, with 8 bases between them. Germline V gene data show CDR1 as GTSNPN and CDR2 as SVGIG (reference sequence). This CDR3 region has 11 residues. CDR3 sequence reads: CAWTGTDTQYF. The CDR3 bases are TGTGCCTGGACAGGGACGGATACGCAGTATTTT.

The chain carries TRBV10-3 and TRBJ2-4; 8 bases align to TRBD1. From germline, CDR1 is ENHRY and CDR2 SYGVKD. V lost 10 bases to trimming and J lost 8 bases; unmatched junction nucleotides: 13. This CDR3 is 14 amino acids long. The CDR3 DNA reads TGTGCCACCCAGGGACAGGCGGCAAGGGACATTCAGTACTTC. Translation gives CATQGQAARDIQYF.

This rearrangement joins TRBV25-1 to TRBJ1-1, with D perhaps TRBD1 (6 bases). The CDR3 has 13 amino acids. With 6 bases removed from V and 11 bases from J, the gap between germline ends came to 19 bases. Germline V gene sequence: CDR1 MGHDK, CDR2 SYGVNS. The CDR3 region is CASSVQGTMNAFF. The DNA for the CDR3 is TGTGCCAGCAGCGTCCAGGGGACCATGAACGCTTTCTTT.

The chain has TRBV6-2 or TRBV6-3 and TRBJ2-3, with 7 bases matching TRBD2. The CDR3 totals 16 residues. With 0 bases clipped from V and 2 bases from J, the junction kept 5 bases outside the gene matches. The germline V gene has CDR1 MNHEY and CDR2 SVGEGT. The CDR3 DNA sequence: TGTGCCAGCAGTTACTCGCGGAGCGGGACCACAGATACGCAGTATTTT. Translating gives CASSYSRSGTTDTQYF.

CDR3 coding DNA: TGTGCCAGCAGTAAGCGGGACTCCTACGAGCAGTACTTC. This translates into CASSKRDSYEQYF. V is TRBV6-6 and J is TRBJ2-7, with 7 bases identical to TRBD2. The J segment lost 0 bases and the V segment lost 5 bases, leaving 1 base of the junction unmatched. This CDR3 has 13 residues. Germline V gene sequence: CDR1 MNHNY, CDR2 SVGAGI (reference sequence).

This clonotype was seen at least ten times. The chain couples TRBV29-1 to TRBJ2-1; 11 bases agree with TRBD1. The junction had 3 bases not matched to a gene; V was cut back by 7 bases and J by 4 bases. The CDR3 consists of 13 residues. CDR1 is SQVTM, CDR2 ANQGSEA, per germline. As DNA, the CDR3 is TGCAGCGCCGGGACAGGGGGATACAATGAGCAGTTCTTC. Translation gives CSAGTGGYNEQFF.

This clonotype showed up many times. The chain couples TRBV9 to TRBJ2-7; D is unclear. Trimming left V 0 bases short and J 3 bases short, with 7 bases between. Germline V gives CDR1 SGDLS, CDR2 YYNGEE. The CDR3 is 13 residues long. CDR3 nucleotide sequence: TGTGCCAGCAGCGTAGCCGGCAGCTACGAGCAGTACTTC. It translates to CASSVAGSYEQYF.

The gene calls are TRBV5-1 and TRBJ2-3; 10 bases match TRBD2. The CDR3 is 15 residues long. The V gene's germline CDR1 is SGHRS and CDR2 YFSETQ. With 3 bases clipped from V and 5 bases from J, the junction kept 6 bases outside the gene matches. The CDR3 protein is CASSWSGREGDTQYF. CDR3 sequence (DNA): TGCGCCAGCAGCTGGAGCGGGAGGGAGGGAGATACGCAGTATTTT.

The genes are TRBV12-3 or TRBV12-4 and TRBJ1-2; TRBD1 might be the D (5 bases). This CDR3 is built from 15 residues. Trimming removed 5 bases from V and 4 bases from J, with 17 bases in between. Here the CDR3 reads CASSSTPQGSYGYTF. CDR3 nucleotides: TGTGCCAGCAGTAGCACCCCCCAGGGCTCCTATGGCTACACCTTC.

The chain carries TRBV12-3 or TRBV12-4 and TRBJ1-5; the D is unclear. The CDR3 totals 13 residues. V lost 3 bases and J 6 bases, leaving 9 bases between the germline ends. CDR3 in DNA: TGTGCCAGCAGTTTGGGGAACCGTCAGCCCCAGCATTTT. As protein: CASSLGNRQPQHF.

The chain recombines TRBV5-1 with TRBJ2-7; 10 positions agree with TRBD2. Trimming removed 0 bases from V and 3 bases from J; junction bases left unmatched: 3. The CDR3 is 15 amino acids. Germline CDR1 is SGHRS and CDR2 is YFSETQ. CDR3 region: CASSLVSSGGYEQYF. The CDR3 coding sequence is TGCGCCAGCAGCTTGGTATCTAGCGGGGGCTACGAGCAGTACTTC.

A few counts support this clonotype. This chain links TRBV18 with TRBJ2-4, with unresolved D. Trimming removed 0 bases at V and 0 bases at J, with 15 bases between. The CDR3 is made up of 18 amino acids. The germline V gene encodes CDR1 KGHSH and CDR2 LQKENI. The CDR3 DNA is TGTGCCAGCTCACCACCAGGCGGTCCAAGCTCAGCCAAAAACATTCAGTACTTC. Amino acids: CASSPPGGPSSAKNIQYF. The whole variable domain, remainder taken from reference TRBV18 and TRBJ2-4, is NAGVMQNPRHLVRRRGQEARLRCSPMKGHSHVYWYRQLPEEGLKFMVYLQKENIIDESGMPKERFSAEFPKEGPSILRIQQVVRGDSAAYFCASSPPGGPSSAKNIQYFGAGTRLSVL.

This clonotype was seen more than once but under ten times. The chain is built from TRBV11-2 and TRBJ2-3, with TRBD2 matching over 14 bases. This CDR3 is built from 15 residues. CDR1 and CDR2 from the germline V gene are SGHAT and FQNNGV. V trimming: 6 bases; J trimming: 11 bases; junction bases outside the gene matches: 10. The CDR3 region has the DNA TGTGCCAGCAGTCCCGGACTAGCGGGAGGACCATGGCAGTATTTT. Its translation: CASSPGLAGGPWQYF.